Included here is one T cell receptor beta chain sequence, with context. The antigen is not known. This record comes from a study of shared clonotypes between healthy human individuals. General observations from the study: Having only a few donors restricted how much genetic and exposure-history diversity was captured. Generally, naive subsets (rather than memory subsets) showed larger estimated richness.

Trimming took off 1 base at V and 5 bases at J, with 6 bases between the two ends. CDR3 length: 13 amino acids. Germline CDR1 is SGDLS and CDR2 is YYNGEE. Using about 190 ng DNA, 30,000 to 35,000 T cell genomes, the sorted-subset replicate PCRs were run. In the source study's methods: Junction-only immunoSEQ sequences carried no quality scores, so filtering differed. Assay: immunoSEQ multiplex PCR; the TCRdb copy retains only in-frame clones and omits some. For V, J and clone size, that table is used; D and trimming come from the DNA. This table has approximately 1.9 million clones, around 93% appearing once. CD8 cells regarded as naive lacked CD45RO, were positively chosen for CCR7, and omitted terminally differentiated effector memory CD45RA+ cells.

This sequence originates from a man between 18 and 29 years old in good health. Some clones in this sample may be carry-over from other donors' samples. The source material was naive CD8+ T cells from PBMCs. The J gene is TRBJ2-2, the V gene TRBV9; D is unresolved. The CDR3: CASSVMGTGELFF. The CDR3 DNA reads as TGTGCCAGCAGCGTAATGGGTACCGGGGAGCTGTTTTTT.